Below, 9 T cell receptor beta chains from the same sample are listed, as sequenced in a study of PD-1 blockade in classical Hodgkin lymphoma. No patient escaped relapse after autologous stem cell transplantation, and brentuximab vedotin exposure varied. Here immunoSEQ multiplex PCR was the method, and the copy in TCRdb shows in-frame clones only, minus some. The sample includes about 27,000 clones, about 78% of them seen just once. Specimen: peripheral blood mononuclear cells (PBMCs), collected before the second cycle of nivolumab. Receptors originate from a human donor with classical Hodgkin lymphoma.

This clone has a handful of counts. The chain links TRBV25-1 to TRBJ2-2; 9 nucleotides agree with TRBD1. After removal of 3 bases from V and 7 bases from J, the junction contained 9 bases not matched to a gene. The length of the CDR3 is 16 residues. Germline V gives CDR1 MGHDK, CDR2 SYGVNS. CDR3 loop: CASSDPTGGIVGELFF. The CDR3 nucleotides are TGTGCCAGCAGTGACCCGACAGGGGGAATTGTCGGGGAGCTGTTTTTT.

The rearrangement joins TRBV29-1 to TRBJ1-1; D gene uncertain. V was cut by 4 bases and J by 1 base, with 7 bases left in between. There are 12 residues in the CDR3. CDR1 is SQVTM, CDR2 ANQGSEA, per germline. CDR3: CSVARQNTEAFF. CDR3 coding DNA: TGCAGCGTTGCCCGACAGAACACTGAAGCTTTCTTT.

The J gene is TRBJ1-1, the V gene TRBV6-1; TRBD1 aligns across 7 bases. The CDR3 covers 16 residues. Germline CDR1 MNHNS, CDR2 SASEGT. After removal of 4 bases from V and 5 bases from J, the junction contained 13 bases not matched to a gene. CDR3 sequence reads: CASSGWGGGRETEAFF. CDR3 bases: TGTGCCAGCAGTGGCTGGGGAGGGGGCCGAGAGACTGAAGCTTTCTTT.

This chain's CDR3 is CASSPRQGIDEQFF. In DNA form, the CDR3 reads TGTGCCAGCTCACCGCGGCAGGGGATCGATGAGCAGTTCTTC. The J gene is TRBJ2-1, the V gene TRBV18; TRBD1 is a possible D gene (6 bases). Germline CDR1 KGHSH, CDR2 LQKENI. Trimming cost V 3 bases and J 8 bases, with 14 bases left between them. CDR3 length: 14 amino acids.

CDR3 sequence (DNA): TGTGCCATCAGGGGGGACAGGGGGGAGGCAGATACGCAGTATTTT. As protein: CAIRGDRGEADTQYF. The rearrangement links TRBV10-3 to TRBJ2-3, with 11 positions matching TRBD1. Germline CDR1 ENHRY, CDR2 SYGVKD. This CDR3 spans 15 amino acids. V was clipped by 6 bases and J by 4 bases; unmatched bases: 6.

J is TRBJ1-1 and V is TRBV28; no reliable D call. Per the germline V gene, CDR1 is MDHEN and CDR2 is SYDVKM. The CDR3 spans 11 residues. Trimming pared 3 bases from V and 5 bases from J, leaving 4 bases between. The CDR3 sequence: CASSFRTEAFF. CDR3 in DNA: TGTGCCAGCAGTTTTAGGACTGAAGCTTTCTTT.

This clone appeared a few times. The CDR3 DNA reads as TGTGCCAGCAGCTTTCTAGCGGGAACCTCCTACAATGAGCAGTTCTTC. Translated, it gives CASSFLAGTSYNEQFF. The chain couples TRBV7-8 to TRBJ2-1; 9 bases map to TRBD2. V was pared by 3 bases and J by 0 bases, with 3 bases of the junction left unmatched. The V gene's germline CDR1 is SGHVS and CDR2 FQNEAQ. The CDR3 spans 16 residues.

This chain uses TRBV9 with TRBJ2-2; 7 nucleotides match TRBD2. This CDR3 has 15 amino acids. In germline, CDR1 is SGDLS, CDR2 YYNGEE. With V trimmed by 0 bases and J by 2 bases, 1 base remained unmatched. The CDR3 here is CASSVVAGNTGELFF. In nucleotides, the CDR3 is TGTGCCAGCAGCGTAGTAGCGGGCAACACCGGGGAGCTGTTTTTT.

This chain links TRBV7-6 with TRBJ1-5, with D unclear. CDR1 is SGHVS, CDR2 FNYEAQ, per germline. Trimming removed 3 bases from V and 5 bases from J, with 8 bases in between. This CDR3 comprises 13 residues. The DNA of the CDR3 is TGTGCCAGCAGCTTGGCCAGCGATCAGCCCCAGCATTTT. Translated, it gives CASSLASDQPQHF.